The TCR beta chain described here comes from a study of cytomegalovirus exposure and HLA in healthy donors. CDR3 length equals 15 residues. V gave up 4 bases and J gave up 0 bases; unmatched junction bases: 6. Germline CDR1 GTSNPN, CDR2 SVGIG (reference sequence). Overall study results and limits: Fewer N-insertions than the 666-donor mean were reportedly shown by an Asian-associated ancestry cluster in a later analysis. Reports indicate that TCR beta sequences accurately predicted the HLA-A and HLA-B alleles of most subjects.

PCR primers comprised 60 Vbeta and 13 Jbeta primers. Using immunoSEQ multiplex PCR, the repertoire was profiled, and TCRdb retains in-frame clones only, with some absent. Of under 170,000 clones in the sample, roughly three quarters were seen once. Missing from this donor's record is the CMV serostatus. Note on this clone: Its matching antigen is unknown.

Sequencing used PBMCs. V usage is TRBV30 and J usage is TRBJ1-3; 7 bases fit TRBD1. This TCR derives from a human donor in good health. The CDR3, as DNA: TGTGCCTGGATCGACAGGGCTTTCTCTGGAAACACCATATATTTT. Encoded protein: CAWIDRAFSGNTIYF.